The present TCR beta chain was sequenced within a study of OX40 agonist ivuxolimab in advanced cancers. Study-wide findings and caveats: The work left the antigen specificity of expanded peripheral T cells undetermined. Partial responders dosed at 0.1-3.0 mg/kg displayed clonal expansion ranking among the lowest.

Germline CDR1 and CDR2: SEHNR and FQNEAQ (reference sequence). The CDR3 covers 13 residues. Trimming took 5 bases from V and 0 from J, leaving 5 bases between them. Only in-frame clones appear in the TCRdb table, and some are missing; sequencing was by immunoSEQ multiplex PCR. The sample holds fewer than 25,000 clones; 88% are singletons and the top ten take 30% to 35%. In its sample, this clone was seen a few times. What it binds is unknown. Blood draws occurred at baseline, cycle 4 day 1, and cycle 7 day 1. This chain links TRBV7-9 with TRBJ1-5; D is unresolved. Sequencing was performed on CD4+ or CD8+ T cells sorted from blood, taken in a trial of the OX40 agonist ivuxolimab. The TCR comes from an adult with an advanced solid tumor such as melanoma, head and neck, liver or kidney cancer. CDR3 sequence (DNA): TGTGCCAGCAGCCTTTTTAGCAATCAGCCCCAGCATTTT. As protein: CASSLFSNQPQHF.